The 24 T cell receptor beta chains in this list originate from one sample, sequenced in a study of control samples from healthy donors and cancer patients. Sequenced by immunoSEQ multiplex PCR; TCRdb stores in-frame clones only, minus some. The sample yields about 98,000 clones, roughly 83% seen once. The sample consisted of blood. These receptors were taken from a young woman in good health.

The rearrangement uses TRBV11-2 and TRBJ1-6, with TRBD1 matching over 8 bases. The CDR3 length is 16 residues. Trimming at V came to 6 bases and at J to 0 bases, leaving 4 bases not matched to a gene. Per the germline V gene, CDR1 is SGHAT and CDR2 is FQNNGV. In DNA, the CDR3 is TGTGCCAGCAGTTTTACAGGGGGCTCCTATAATTCACCCCTCCACTTT. Translation gives CASSFTGGSYNSPLHF.

The chain carries TRBV4-3 and TRBJ1-2, with a possible D match to TRBD1 (6 bases). Trimming removed 2 bases from V and 8 bases from J, with 12 bases in between. The germline gives CDR1 LGHNA, CDR2 YSLEER. The CDR3 sequence is 13 residues long. CDR3 sequence (DNA): TGCGCCAGCAGCCAACCCGACGGGGGCGGCTACACCTTC. Protein sequence: CASSQPDGGGYTF.

The genes are TRBV30 and TRBJ2-5, with D perhaps assigned TRBD1 or TRBD2 (5 bases each). The V gene lost 7 bases and the J gene lost 6 bases, with 15 bases spanning the gap. The germline V gene encodes CDR1 GTSNPN and CDR2 SVGIG (reference sequence). The length of the CDR3 is 12 residues. As DNA, the CDR3 is TGTGCCTTGGGGCGGGTTGGAAAGACCCAGTACTTC. Amino acid sequence: CALGRVGKTQYF.

In DNA, the CDR3 is TGTGCCAGCAGCTTAGGCAGGGGATCCTATGGCTACACCTTC. Translating it yields CASSLGRGSYGYTF. The chain is built from TRBV7-8 and TRBJ1-2; maybe TRBD1 (6 bases). Germline V CDR1 and CDR2: SGHVS, FQNEAQ. The CDR3 is 14 amino acids. The ends were cut back, 1 base at V and 4 bases at J, with 10 bases in the middle.

The chain recombines TRBV10-3 with TRBJ2-3; tentative D call: TRBD1 (6 bases). V lost 6 bases and J lost 7, with 17 bases in between. Germline V gives CDR1 ENHRY, CDR2 SYGVKD. This CDR3 is built from 14 residues. As DNA, the CDR3 is TGTGCCATCAGGGGGGCCGGGCCGGTGAATACGCAGTATTTT. This sequence encodes CAIRGAGPVNTQYF.

The genes are TRBV7-2 and TRBJ2-2; D unclear. The V gene's germline CDR1 is SGHTA and CDR2 FQGNSA. The CDR3 runs 14 residues. The V gene lost 5 bases and the J gene lost 4 bases, with 11 bases spanning the gap. The CDR3 sequence is CASSLSWGTGELFF. The CDR3 DNA follows: TGTGCCAGCAGCCTCTCTTGGGGCACCGGGGAGCTGTTTTTT.

The chain carries TRBV20-1 and TRBJ1-1, with a tentative D call TRBD1 (5 bases). CDR1 and CDR2 from the germline V gene are DFQATT and SNEGSKA (reference sequence). This CDR3 contains 11 residues. The V end lost 6 bases, the J end lost 4 bases, and 9 bases lay between the germline ends. The CDR3 DNA reads TGCAGTGCGAGCCAGGGCACTGAAGCTTTCTTT. Translation gives CSASQGTEAFF.

V and J are TRBV5-1 and TRBJ2-2; D ambiguous. Trimming cost V 5 bases and J 0 bases, with 8 bases left between them. The CDR3 covers 14 residues. From germline, CDR1 is SGHRS and CDR2 YFSETQ. In DNA form, the CDR3 reads TGCGCCAGCAGAAAAGATACGAACACCGGGGAGCTGTTTTTT. It specifies CASRKDTNTGELFF.

This chain uses TRBV6-2 or TRBV6-3 with TRBJ2-5, with TRBD2 matching 15 bases. From germline, CDR1 is MNHEY and CDR2 SVGEGT. The CDR3 extends over 16 amino acids. Trimming removed 4 bases from V and 4 bases from J; junction bases left unmatched: 4. The CDR3: CASSFRTSGGGETQYF. CDR3 sequence (DNA): TGTGCCAGCAGTTTCCGGACTAGCGGGGGGGGAGAGACCCAGTACTTC.

V gene TRBV7-2 combines with J gene TRBJ2-2; weak D call: TRBD2 (6 bases). Germline CDR1 SGHTA, CDR2 FQGNSA. The CDR3 has 17 residues. Trimming stripped 1 base from V and 0 bases from J, with 12 bases between. The CDR3 DNA reads TGTGCCAGCAGCTTAGGGGGAGGCGGCGCGAACACCGGGGAGCTGTTTTTT. Its translation: CASSLGGGGANTGELFF.

This chain connects TRBV11-3 to TRBJ2-7, with 7 bases that match TRBD1. Per germline, CDR1 SGHNT and CDR2 YENEEA. Trimming cost V 1 base and J 4 bases; bases outside gene matches: 4. The CDR3 has 14 residues. The CDR3 coding sequence is TGTGCCAGCAGCTTAGGGGACAGAGAGTACGAGCAGTACTTC. It codes for CASSLGDREYEQYF.

The chain employs TRBV21-1 and TRBJ2-1; the DNA was not compared with TRBD2, the D call given in the table. TRBV21-1 is flagged as a pseudogene. This CDR3 region has 16 residues. The CDR3 bases are TGTGCCAGCAGCGGGAGACTAGCGGCGTCCTACAATGAGCAGTTCTTC. Translation: CASSGRLAASYNEQFF.

This clone was seen a few times. The chain has TRBV27 and TRBJ1-1; D gene unclear. Germline assignment: CDR1 MNHEY and CDR2 SMNVEV (reference sequence). The length of the CDR3 is 13 residues. Trimming removed 2 bases from V and 4 bases from J, with 8 bases in between. The CDR3 sequence: CASSLARSTEAFF. DNA of the CDR3: TGTGCCAGCAGTTTAGCCAGATCCACTGAAGCTTTCTTT.

The gene calls are TRBV11-3 and TRBJ2-6; tentative D call: TRBD1 (6 bases). CDR3 length equals 15 residues. Germline values: CDR1 SGHNT, CDR2 YENEEA. Trimming took off 1 base at V and 2 bases at J, with 6 bases between the two ends. CDR3 loop: CASSLAGAGANVLTF. The CDR3 coding sequence is TGTGCCAGCAGCTTAGCAGGGGCTGGGGCCAACGTCCTGACTTTC. The complete variable domain, with remaining parts taken from reference TRBV11-3 and TRBJ2-6, reads EAGVVQSPRYKIIEKKQPVAFWCNPISGHNTLYWYLQNLGQGPELLIRYENEEAVDDSQLPKDRFSAERLKGVDSTLKIQPAELGDSAVYLCASSLAGAGANVLTFGAGSRLTVL.

V usage is TRBV30 and J usage is TRBJ1-6; weak D call: TRBD1 (6 bases). CDR3 size: 16 residues. CDR1 GTSNPN and CDR2 SVGIG come from the germline V gene (reference sequence). The V end was cut by 4 bases, the J end by 8 bases, with 21 bases between. The DNA of the CDR3 is TGTGCCTGGACAATCTCCAGGGGTCAAAGCGATTCACCCCTCCACTTT. Translating it yields CAWTISRGQSDSPLHF.

This clone was observed a handful of times. The chain is built from TRBV11-2 and TRBJ2-5; 9 bases are a match to TRBD2. This CDR3 has 14 amino acids. J lost 5 bases, V lost 0 bases, and 1 base had no gene match. Germline assignment: CDR1 SGHAT and CDR2 FQNNGV. The CDR3 spells CASSLDSGGETQYF. The CDR3 DNA follows: TGTGCCAGCAGCTTAGATAGCGGGGGTGAGACCCAGTACTTC. The full variable domain, in which reference TRBV11-2 and TRBJ2-5 provide the parts outside the CDR3, is EAGVAQSPRYKIIEKRQSVAFWCNPISGHATLYWYQQILGQGPKLLIQFQNNGVVDDSQLPKDRFSAERLKGVDSTLKIQPAKLEDSAVYLCASSLDSGGETQYFGPGTRLLVL.

This chain connects TRBV18 to TRBJ1-3; no firm D call. V shed 6 bases and J shed 4 bases, with 13 bases lying between them. The CDR3 totals 14 residues. The germline V gene has CDR1 KGHSH and CDR2 LQKENI. CDR3 bases: TGTGCCAGCTCCTATAATGACGCGGGAAACACCATATATTTT. It encodes CASSYNDAGNTIYF.

The J gene is TRBJ1-1, the V gene TRBV7-9, with TRBD1 as a possible D gene (5 bases). V dropped 1 base and J dropped 2 bases, with 14 bases sitting between them. Germline V CDR1 and CDR2: SEHNR, FQNEAQ (reference sequence). The CDR3 length is 16 residues. As DNA, the CDR3 is TGTGCCAGCAGCTTAGAACCCGGGACTTTAAACACTGAAGCTTTCTTT. This encodes CASSLEPGTLNTEAFF.

In this sample, this clone turned up a few times. This sequence joins TRBV5-6 and TRBJ1-1; D remains unclear. Trimming took 1 base from V and 1 from J, leaving 5 bases between them. Germline lookup yields CDR1 SGHDT and CDR2 YYEEEE. This CDR3 is built from 13 residues. CDR3 nucleotides: TGTGCCAGCAGCTTGACTGAGAACACTGAAGCTTTCTTT. Protein sequence: CASSLTENTEAFF.

V and J are TRBV10-1 and TRBJ2-3, with TRBD2 identical over 7 bases. CDR1 WNHNN and CDR2 SYGVQD come from the germline V gene (reference sequence). After removal of 0 bases from V and 7 bases from J, the junction contained 4 bases not matched to a gene. The CDR3 runs 14 residues. CDR3 coding DNA: TGCGCCAGCAGTGAGTCGGGGGGGTTAAATACGCAGTATTTT. It codes for CASSESGGLNTQYF.

This clone was counted a single time. The rearrangement links TRBV11-2 to TRBJ1-3, with a weak D call TRBD1 (5 bases). Germline V gene sequence: CDR1 SGHAT, CDR2 FQNNGV. The CDR3 has 15 amino acids. Trimming took off 0 bases at V and 8 bases at J, with 14 bases between the two ends. CDR3 loop: CASSLEPGILDTIYF. Written as DNA, the CDR3 is TGTGCCAGCAGCTTAGAGCCAGGGATTCTGGACACCATATATTTT.

The CDR3 region has the DNA TGTGCCAGCAGTAGCTCAGTGGGTTACGAGCAGTACTTC. Its protein is CASSSSVGYEQYF. V and J are TRBV11-2 and TRBJ2-7, with D uncertain. V was pared by 6 bases and J by 4 bases, with 13 bases between. CDR3 length equals 13 residues. Germline CDR1 reads SGHAT; CDR2 reads FQNNGV.

The chain links TRBV10-1 to TRBJ2-7; TRBD1 aligns across 9 bases. The V gene's germline CDR1 is WNHNN and CDR2 SYGVQD (reference sequence). V lost 6 bases to trimming and J lost 7 bases; unmatched junction nucleotides: 7. This CDR3 is built from 13 residues. Here the CDR3 reads CASSEGTGWEQYF. CDR3 DNA sequence: TGCGCCAGCAGCGAAGGGACAGGGTGGGAGCAGTACTTC.

The CDR3 is CASSLMLSPGGPPEQYF. As DNA, the CDR3 is TGTGCCAGCAGCTTAATGCTATCCCCCGGGGGGCCCCCTGAGCAGTACTTC. The chain joins TRBV7-2 to TRBJ2-7; maybe TRBD2 (7 bases). V was trimmed by 2 bases and J by 7 bases, leaving 24 bases between them. This CDR3 is 17 amino acids long. Germline loops: CDR1 SGHTA, CDR2 FQGNSA. The full variable domain, its missing parts supplied by reference TRBV7-2 and TRBJ2-7, is GAGVSQSPSNKVTEKGKDVELRCDPISGHTALYWYRQSLGQGLEFLIYFQGNSAPDKSGLPSDRFSAERTGGSVSTLTIQRTQQEDSAVYLCASSLMLSPGGPPEQYFGPGTRLTVT.